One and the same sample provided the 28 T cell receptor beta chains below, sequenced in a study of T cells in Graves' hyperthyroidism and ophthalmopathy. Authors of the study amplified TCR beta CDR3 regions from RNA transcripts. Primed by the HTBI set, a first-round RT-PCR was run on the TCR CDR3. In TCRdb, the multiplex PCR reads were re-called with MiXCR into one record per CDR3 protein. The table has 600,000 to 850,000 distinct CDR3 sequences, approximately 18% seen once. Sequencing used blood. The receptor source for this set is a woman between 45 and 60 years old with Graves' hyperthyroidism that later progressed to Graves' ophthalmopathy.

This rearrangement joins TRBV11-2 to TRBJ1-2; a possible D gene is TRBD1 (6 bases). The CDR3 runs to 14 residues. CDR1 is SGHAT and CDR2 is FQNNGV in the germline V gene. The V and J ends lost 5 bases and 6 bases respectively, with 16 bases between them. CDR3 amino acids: CASSRDIEADGYTF. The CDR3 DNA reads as TGTGCCAGCAGCCGGGACATTGAAGCGGATGGCTACACCTTC. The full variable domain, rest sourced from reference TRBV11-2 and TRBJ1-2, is EAGVAQSPRYKIIEKRQSVAFWCNPISGHATLYWYQQILGQGPKLLIQFQNNGVVDDSQLPKDRFSAERLKGVDSTLKIQPAKLEDSAVYLCASSRDIEADGYTFGSGTRLTVV.

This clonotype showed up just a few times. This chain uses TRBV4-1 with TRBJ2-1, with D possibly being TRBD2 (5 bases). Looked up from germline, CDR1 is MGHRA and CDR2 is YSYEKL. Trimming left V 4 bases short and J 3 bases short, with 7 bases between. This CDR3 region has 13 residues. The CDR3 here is CASSPGNYNEQFF. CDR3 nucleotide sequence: TGCGCCAGCAGCCCGGGAAACTACAATGAGCAGTTCTTC.

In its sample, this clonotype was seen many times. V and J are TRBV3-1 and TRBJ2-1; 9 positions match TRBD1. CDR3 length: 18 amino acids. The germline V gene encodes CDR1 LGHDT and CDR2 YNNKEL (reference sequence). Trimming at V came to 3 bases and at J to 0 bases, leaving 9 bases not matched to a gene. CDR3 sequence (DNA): TGTGCCAGCAGCCACTCCTGGACAGGGGAGACCTCCTACAATGAGCAGTTCTTC. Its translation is CASSHSWTGETSYNEQFF.

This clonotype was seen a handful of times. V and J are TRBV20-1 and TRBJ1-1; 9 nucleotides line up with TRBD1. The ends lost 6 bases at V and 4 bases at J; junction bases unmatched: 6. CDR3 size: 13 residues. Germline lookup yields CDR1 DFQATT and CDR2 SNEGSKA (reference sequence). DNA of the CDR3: TGCAGTGCGGCACAGGGGGCGCGCACTGAAGCTTTCTTT. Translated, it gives CSAAQGARTEAFF.

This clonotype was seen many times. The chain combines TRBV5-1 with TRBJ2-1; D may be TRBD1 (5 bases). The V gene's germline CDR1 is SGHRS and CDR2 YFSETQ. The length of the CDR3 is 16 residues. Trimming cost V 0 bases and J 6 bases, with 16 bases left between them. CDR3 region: CASSLELAGQGNEQFF. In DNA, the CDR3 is TGCGCCAGCAGCTTGGAGCTTGCAGGGCAGGGCAATGAGCAGTTCTTC.

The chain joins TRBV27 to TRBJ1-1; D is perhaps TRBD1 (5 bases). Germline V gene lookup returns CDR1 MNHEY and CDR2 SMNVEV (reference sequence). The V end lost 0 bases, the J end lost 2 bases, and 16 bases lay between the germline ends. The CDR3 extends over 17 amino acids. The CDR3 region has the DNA TGTGCCAGCAGTTTATCCGGGACCCCGAGGGGCAACACTGAAGCTTTCTTT. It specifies CASSLSGTPRGNTEAFF.

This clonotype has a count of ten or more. CDR3 sequence reads: CASNWGLDTGELFF. The CDR3, as DNA: TGTGCCAGCAACTGGGGGCTGGACACCGGGGAGCTGTTTTTT. This sequence joins TRBV7-9 and TRBJ2-2, with D perhaps matching TRBD1 (6 bases). The CDR3 loop spans 14 amino acids. Germline loops: CDR1 SEHNR, CDR2 FQNEAQ (reference sequence). V shed 7 bases and J shed 3 bases, with 12 bases lying between them. Filled out from reference TRBV7-9 and TRBJ2-2, the complete variable domain reads DTGVSQNPRHKITKRGQNVTFRCDPISEHNRLYWYRQTLGQGPEFLTYFQNEAQLEKSRLLSDRFSAERPKGSFSTLEIQRTEQGDSAMYLCASNWGLDTGELFFGEGSRLTVL.

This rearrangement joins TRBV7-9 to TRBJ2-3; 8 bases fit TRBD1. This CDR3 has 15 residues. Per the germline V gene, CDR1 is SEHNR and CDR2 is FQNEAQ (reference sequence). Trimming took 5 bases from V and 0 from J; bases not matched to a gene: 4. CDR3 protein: CASSGQGLSTDTQYF. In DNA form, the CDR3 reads TGTGCCAGCAGCGGACAGGGCTTGAGCACAGATACGCAGTATTTT.

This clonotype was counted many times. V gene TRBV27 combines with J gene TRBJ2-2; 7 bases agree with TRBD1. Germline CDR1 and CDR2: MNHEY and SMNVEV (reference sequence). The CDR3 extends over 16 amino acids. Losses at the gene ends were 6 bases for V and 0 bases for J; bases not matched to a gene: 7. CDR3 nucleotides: TGTGCCAGCAGCCGACAGGGATCCTCGAACACCGGGGAGCTGTTTTTT. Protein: CASSRQGSSNTGELFF.

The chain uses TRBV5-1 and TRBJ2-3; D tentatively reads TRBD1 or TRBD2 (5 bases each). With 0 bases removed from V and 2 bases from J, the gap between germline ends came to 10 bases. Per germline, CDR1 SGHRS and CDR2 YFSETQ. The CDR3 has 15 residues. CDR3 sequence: CASSLAGTFTDTQYF. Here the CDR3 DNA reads TGCGCCAGCAGCTTGGCGGGGACCTTCACAGATACGCAGTATTTT.

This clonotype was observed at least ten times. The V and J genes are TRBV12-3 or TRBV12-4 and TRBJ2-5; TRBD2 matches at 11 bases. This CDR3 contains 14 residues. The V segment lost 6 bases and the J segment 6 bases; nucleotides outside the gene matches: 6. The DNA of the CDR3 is TGTGCCAGCAGACAGACTAGCGGGGCACAGACCCAGTACTTC. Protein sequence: CASRQTSGAQTQYF.

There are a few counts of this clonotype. CDR3 sequence (DNA): TGTGCCAGCAGCCCCAACACACTGGTGGCTTTCTTT. Protein product: CASSPNTLVAFF. The rearrangement links TRBV7-2 to TRBJ1-1; no reliable D call. CDR3 length equals 12 residues. Germline CDR1 reads SGHTA; CDR2 reads FQGNSA. V was clipped by 5 bases and J by 11 bases, with 15 bases between them.

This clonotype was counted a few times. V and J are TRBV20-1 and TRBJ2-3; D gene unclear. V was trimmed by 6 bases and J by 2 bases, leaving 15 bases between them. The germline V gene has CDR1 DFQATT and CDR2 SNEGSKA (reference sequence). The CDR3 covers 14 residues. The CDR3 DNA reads TGCAGTGCGCCCCGTGGCGGAATCACAGATACGCAGTATTTT. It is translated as CSAPRGGITDTQYF.

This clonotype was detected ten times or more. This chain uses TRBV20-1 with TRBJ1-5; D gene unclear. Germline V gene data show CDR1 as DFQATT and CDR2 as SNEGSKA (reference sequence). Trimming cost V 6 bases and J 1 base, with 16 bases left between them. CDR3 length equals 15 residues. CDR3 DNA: TGCAGTGCCAGCTCGGGCGGATCGAGCAATCAGCCCCAGCATTTT. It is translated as CSASSGGSSNQPQHF.

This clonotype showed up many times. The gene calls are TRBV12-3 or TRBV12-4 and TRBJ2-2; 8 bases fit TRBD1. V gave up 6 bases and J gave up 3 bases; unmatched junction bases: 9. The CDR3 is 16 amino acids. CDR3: CASSSGGASYTGELFF. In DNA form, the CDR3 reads TGTGCCAGCAGCTCAGGGGGCGCGTCTTACACCGGGGAGCTGTTTTTT.

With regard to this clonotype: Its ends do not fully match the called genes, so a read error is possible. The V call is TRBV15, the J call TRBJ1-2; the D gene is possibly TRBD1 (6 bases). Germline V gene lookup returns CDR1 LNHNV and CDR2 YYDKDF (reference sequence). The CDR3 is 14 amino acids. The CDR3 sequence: CATSRDRGAYVYTF. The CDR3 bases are TGTGCCACCAGCAGAGATCGGGGGGCCTATGTCTACACCTTC.

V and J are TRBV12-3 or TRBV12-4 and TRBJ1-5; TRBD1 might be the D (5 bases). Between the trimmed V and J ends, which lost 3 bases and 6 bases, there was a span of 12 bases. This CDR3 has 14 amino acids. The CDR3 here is CASSLGGLSQPQHF. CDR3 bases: TGTGCCAGCAGTTTGGGGGGATTAAGTCAGCCCCAGCATTTT.

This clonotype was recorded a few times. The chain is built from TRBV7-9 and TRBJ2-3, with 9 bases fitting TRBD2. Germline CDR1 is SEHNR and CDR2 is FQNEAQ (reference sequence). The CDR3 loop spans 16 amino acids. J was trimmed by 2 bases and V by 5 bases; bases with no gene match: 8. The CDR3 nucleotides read TGTGCCAGCAGCACCCCCCTAGCGGGGAACACAGATACGCAGTATTTT. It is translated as CASSTPLAGNTDTQYF.

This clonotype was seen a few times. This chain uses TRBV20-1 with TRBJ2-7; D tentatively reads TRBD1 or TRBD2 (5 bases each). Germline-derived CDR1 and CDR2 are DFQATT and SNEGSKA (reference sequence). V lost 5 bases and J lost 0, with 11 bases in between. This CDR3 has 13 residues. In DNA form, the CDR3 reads TGCAGTGCTTCCTCAGGGACCTCCTACGAGCAGTACTTC. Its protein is CSASSGTSYEQYF.

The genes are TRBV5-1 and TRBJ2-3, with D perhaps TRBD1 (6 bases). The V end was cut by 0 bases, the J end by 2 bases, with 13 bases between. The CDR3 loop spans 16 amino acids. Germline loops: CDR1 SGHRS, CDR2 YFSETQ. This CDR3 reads CASSLVGADYTDTQYF. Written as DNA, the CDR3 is TGCGCCAGCAGCTTGGTGGGGGCCGATTACACAGATACGCAGTATTTT.

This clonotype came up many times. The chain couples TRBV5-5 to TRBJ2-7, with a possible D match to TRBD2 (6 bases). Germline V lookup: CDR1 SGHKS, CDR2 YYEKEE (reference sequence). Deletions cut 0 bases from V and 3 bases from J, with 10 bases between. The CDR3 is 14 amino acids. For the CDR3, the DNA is TGTGCCAGCAGCTTGGTCGGGAGAGACTACGAGCAGTACTTC. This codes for CASSLVGRDYEQYF. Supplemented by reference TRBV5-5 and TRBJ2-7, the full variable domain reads DAGVTQSPTHLIKTRGQQVTLRCSPISGHKSVSWYQQVLGQGPQFIFQYYEKEERGRGNFPDRFSARQFPNYSSELNVNALLLGDSALYLCASSLVGRDYEQYFGPGTRLTVT.

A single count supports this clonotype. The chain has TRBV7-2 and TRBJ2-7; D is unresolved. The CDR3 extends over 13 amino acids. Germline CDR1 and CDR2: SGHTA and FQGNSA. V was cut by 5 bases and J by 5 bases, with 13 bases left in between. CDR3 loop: CASSRAYFHEQYF. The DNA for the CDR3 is TGTGCCAGCAGCAGAGCTTACTTTCACGAGCAGTACTTC.

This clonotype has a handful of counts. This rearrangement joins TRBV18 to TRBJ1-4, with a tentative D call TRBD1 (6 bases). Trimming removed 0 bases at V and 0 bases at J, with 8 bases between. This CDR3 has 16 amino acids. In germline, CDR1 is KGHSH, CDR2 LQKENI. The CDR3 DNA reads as TGTGCCAGCTCACCACCGCCAGGGGCAACTAATGAAAAACTGTTTTTT. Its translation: CASSPPPGATNEKLFF. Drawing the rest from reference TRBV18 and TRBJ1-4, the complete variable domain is NAGVMQNPRHLVRRRGQEARLRCSPMKGHSHVYWYRQLPEEGLKFMVYLQKENIIDESGMPKERFSAEFPKEGPSILRIQQVVRGDSAAYFCASSPPPGATNEKLFFGSGTQLSVL.

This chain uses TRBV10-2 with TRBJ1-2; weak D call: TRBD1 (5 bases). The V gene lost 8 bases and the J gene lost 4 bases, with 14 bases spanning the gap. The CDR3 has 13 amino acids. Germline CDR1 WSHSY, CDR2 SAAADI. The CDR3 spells CASGAGRIYGYTF. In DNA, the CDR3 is TGCGCCAGCGGGGCGGGACGGATCTATGGCTACACCTTC.

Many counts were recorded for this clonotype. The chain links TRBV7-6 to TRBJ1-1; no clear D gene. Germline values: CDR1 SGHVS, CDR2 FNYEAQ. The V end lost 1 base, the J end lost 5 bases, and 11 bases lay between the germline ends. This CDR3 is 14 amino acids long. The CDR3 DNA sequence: TGTGCCAGCAGCTTAGGTGGCGAGAGGACTGAAGCTTTCTTT. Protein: CASSLGGERTEAFF.

Here the CDR3 reads CASSPAGYPGEQPQHF. The CDR3 nucleotides read TGTGCCAGCAGCCCGGCGGGATACCCGGGCGAGCAGCCCCAGCATTTT. The chain has TRBV12-3 or TRBV12-4 and TRBJ1-5, with no clear D. V was cut by 6 bases and J by 7 bases, with 22 bases left in between. The CDR3 runs to 16 residues.

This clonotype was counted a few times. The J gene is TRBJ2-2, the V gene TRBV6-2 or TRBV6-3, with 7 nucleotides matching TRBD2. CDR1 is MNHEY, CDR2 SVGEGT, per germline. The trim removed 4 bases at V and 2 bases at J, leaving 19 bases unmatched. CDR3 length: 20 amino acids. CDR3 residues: CASSSGGIDVGGYNTGELFF. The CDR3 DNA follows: TGTGCCAGCAGTTCGGGGGGAATCGACGTGGGCGGCTACAACACCGGGGAGCTGTTTTTT.

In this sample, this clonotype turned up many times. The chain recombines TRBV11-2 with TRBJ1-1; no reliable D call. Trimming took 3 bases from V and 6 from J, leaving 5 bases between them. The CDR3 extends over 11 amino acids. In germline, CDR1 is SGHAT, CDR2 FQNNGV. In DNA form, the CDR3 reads TGTGCCAGCAGCTTTGAGGCTGAAGCTTTCTTT. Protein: CASSFEAEAFF.